A selection of T cell receptor beta chains follows, all from one sample in a study of T cell repertoires and HLA-DP antigens. Their target antigens are unknown. Assay: immunoSEQ multiplex PCR; the TCRdb copy retains only in-frame clones and omits some. Altogether about 73,000 clones are present, about four fifths being singletons, with the ten largest covering about 1.6%. Material for sequencing was CD4+ T cells from PBMCs. The receptors shown here come from a man in his sixties in good health and CMV-seronegative. Both conserved end residues are part of each CDR3. Each record gives: D gene, J gene, clone size, V gene, CDR3 DNA, CDR3 protein. The D gene is left open where the match is weak. Clone size is not always given. Where it is, it says once, few, many or a class for expanded clones.

TRBD1 | TRBJ2-2 | NA | TRBV7-2 | TGTGCCAGCAGCTTCCGGGACAGCCGCACCGGGGAGCTGTTTTTT | CASSFRDSRTGELFF
NA | TRBJ2-3 | NA | TRBV9 | TGTGCCAGCAGCGTAACCAGCGGAGACCTTAGCACAGATACGCAGTATTTT | CASSVTSGDLSTDTQYF
NA | TRBJ1-2 | few | TRBV19 | TGTGCCAGTAGTATTCGGGGTTCGGAATATGGCTACACCTTC | CASSIRGSEYGYTF
TRBD2 | TRBJ2-2 | NA | TRBV29-1 | TGCAGCGTCGGCGCGGGAGGACCCAACACCGGGGAGCTGTTTTTT | CSVGAGGPNTGELFF
NA | TRBJ1-1 | few | TRBV18 | TGTGCCAGCTCCGCCGGCACCAGGGTGGTTGATGAAGCTTTCTTT | CASSAGTRVVDEAFF
NA | TRBJ1-2 | NA | TRBV28 | TGTGCCAGCAGTTTATCCGTTTATGGCTACACCTTC | CASSLSVYGYTF
NA | TRBJ2-3 | NA | TRBV7-2 | TGTGCCAGCAGCTTACAGGGGATTAGTACAGATACGCAGTATTTT | CASSLQGISTDTQYF
NA | TRBJ1-1 | NA | TRBV2 | TGTGCCAGCAAGACGACAGTCGCTACTGAAGCTTTCTTT | CASKTTVATEAFF
TRBD1 | TRBJ2-3 | NA | TRBV7-2 | TGTGCCAGCAGCTTAGGGGACAGGGTGACGACAGATACGCAGTATTTT | CASSLGDRVTTDTQYF
NA | TRBJ2-7 | few | TRBV30 | TGTGCCTGGAGTGTACTGGTAGGCTCCTACGAGCAGTACTTC | CAWSVLVGSYEQYF
TRBD1 | TRBJ2-7 | NA | TRBV15 | TGTGCCACCAGCAAAACCCCGACAGGGGGCGCGGGGGAGCAGTACTTC | CATSKTPTGGAGEQYF
NA | TRBJ2-5 | NA | TRBV5-1 | TGCGCCAGCAGCGCCGGCCAAGAGACCCAGTACTTC | CASSAGQETQYF
TRBD1 | TRBJ2-4 | NA | TRBV5-4 | TGTGCCAGCAGCTTGAAGGGACAGGGGCTTGGCATTCAGTACTTC | CASSLKGQGLGIQYF
TRBD1 | TRBJ2-1 | once | TRBV4-3 | TGCGCCAGCAGCCTCAGGACAGGGGAACTTATAGATGAGCAGTTCTTC | CASSLRTGELIDEQFF
NA | TRBJ2-5 | NA | TRBV5-1 | TGCGCCAGCAGCTTGGACGTGCAAGAGACCCAGTACTTC | CASSLDVQETQYF
NA | TRBJ2-5 | once | TRBV7-6 | TGTGCCAGCAGGGGTTGGGCACAAGAGACCCAGTACTTC | CASRGWAQETQYF
NA | TRBJ2-5 | few | TRBV15 | TGTGCCACCAGCAGAGATAGGGGCTTTCAAGAGACCCAGTACTTC | CATSRDRGFQETQYF
NA | TRBJ2-1 | NA | TRBV7-2 | TGTGCCAGCAGCTTACGGGGCCCGAACTCCTACAATGAGCAGTTCTTC | CASSLRGPNSYNEQFF
NA | TRBJ2-3 | once | TRBV9 | TGTGCCAGCAGCGTAGACGTCGGCGTTAGCACAGATACGCAGTATTTT | CASSVDVGVSTDTQYF
NA | TRBJ2-7 | NA | TRBV7-2 | TGTGCCAGCAGTCAAAACACGCAGGGCCCCTACGAGCAGTACTTC | CASSQNTQGPYEQYF
NA | TRBJ2-1 | NA | TRBV4-2 | TGTGCCAGCAGCCAAGGAGCGCCAGGGCTGGGCGATGAGCAGTTCTTC | CASSQGAPGLGDEQFF
TRBD1 | TRBJ1-6 | NA | TRBV19 | TGTGCCAGTAGTTCGGGACAGGGCAATTCACCCCTCCACTTT | CASSSGQGNSPLHF
TRBD1 | TRBJ2-2 | NA | TRBV27 | TGTGCCAGCAGTTTTTTGTCAGGGGGCAGCACCGGGGAGCTGTTTTTT | CASSFLSGGSTGELFF
NA | TRBJ1-4 | NA | TRBV4-2 | TGTGCCAGCAGCCAAGACCCCACAGGGAGAAATGAAAAACTGTTTTTT | CASSQDPTGRNEKLFF
NA | TRBJ1-2 | many | TRBV19 | TGTGCCAGTAGTAGGGACCTTTCTACGGATGGCTACACCTTC | CASSRDLSTDGYTF
NA | TRBJ1-1 | NA | TRBV5-1 | TGCGCCAGCAGCCGCAACGGGGGCGGGGTGGGCACTGAAGCTTTCTTT | CASSRNGGGVGTEAFF
TRBD2 | TRBJ2-3 | few | TRBV7-2 | TGTGCCAGCAGCCCAAAGCACCTAAGCGGGGGACAAGATACGCAGTATTTT | CASSPKHLSGGQDTQYF
TRBD2 | TRBJ2-3 | NA | TRBV7-3 | TGTGCCAGCAGCCCGGGACTAGGGATGGCAGATACGCAGTATTTT | CASSPGLGMADTQYF
NA | TRBJ2-7 | NA | TRBV11-2 | TGTGCCAGCAGCCCCCTGTCACGTACTAGGGGGAGCTCCTACGAGCAGTACTTC | CASSPLSRTRGSSYEQYF
TRBD1 | TRBJ1-2 | few | TRBV18 | TGTGCCAGCTCACCACCAATCGACAGGGATGGTAGCTACACCTTC | CASSPPIDRDGSYTF
NA | TRBJ1-6 | once | TRBV6-1 | TGTGCCAGCAGTGCGACAGAATATAATTCACCCCTCCACTTT | CASSATEYNSPLHF
NA | TRBJ1-1 | NA | TRBV20-1 | TGCAGTGCTAGCCAGGTTGAAGCTTTCTTT | CSASQVEAFF
TRBD1 | TRBJ1-5 | NA | TRBV4-1 | TGCGCCAGCAGCCCCTCCGGGACAGGGATTAGCAATCAGCCCCAGCATTTT | CASSPSGTGISNQPQHF